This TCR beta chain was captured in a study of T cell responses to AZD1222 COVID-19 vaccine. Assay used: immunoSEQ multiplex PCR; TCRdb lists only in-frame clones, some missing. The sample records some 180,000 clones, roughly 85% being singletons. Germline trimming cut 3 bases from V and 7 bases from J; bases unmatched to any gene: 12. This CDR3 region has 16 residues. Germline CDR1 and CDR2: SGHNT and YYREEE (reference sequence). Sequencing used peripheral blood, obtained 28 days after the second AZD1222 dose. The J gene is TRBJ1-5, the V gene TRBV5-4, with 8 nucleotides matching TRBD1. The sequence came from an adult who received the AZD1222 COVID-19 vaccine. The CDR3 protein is CASSSPGQGGWQPQHF. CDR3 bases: TGTGCCAGCAGCTCACCCGGACAGGGAGGATGGCAGCCCCAGCATTTT.